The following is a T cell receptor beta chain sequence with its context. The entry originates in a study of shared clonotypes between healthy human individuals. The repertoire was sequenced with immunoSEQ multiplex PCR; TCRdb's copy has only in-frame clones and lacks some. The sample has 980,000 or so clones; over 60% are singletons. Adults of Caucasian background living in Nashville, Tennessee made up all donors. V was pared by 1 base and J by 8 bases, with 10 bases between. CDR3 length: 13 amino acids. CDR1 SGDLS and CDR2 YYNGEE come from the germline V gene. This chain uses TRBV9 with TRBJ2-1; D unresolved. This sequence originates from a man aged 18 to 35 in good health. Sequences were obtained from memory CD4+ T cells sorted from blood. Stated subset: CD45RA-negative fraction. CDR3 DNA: TGTGCCAGCAGCGTAAGGGTGCAGGATGAGCAGTTCTTC. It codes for CASSVRVQDEQFF. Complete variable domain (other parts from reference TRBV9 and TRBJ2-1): DSGVTQTPKHLITATGQRVTLRCSPRSGDLSVYWYQQSLDQGLQFLIQYYNGEERAKGNILERFSAQQFPDLHSELNLSSLELGDSALYFCASSVRVQDEQFFGPGTRLTVL.